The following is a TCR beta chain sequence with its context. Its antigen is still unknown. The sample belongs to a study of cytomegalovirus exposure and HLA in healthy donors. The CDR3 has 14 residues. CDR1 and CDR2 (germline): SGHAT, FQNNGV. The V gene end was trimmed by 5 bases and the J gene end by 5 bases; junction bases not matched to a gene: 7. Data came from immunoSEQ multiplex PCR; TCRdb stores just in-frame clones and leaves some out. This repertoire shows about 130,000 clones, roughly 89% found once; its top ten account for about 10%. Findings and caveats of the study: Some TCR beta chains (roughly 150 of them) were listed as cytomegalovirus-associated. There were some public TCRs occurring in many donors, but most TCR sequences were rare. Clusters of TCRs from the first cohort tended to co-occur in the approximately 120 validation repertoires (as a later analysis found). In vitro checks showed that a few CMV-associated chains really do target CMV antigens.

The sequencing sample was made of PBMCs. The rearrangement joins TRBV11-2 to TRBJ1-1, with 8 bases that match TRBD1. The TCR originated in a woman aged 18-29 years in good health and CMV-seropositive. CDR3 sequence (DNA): TGTGCCAGCAGCGCACAGGGGGAGTGGACTGAAGCTTTCTTT. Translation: CASSAQGEWTEAFF.